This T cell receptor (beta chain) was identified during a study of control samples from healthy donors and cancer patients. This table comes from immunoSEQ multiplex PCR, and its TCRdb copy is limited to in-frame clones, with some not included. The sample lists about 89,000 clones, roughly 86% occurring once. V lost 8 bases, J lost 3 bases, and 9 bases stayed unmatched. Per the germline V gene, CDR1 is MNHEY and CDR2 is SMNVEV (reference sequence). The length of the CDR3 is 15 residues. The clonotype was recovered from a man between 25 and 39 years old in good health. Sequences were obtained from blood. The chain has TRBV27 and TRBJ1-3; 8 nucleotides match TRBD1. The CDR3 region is CASRQTGDFGNTIYF. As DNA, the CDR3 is TGTGCCAGCCGCCAGACAGGGGACTTTGGAAACACCATATATTTT.